The 5 T cell receptor beta chains below come from one sample, sequenced in a study of cytotoxic CD8 clonotypes in ibrutinib-treated CLL. Assay used: immunoSEQ multiplex PCR; TCRdb lists only in-frame clones, some missing. The sample includes 150,000 to 200,000 clones, nearly 90% of them seen just once. Here the sequenced sample was PBMCs, taken at disease progression, from a patient treated with ibrutinib. The receptor source for this set is a human donor with chronic lymphocytic leukemia.

The V and J genes are TRBV12-5 and TRBJ1-2; D remains ambiguous. CDR3 length: 16 residues. Germline V gene lookup returns CDR1 LGHNT and CDR2 FRNRAP. Trimming took 0 bases from V and 2 from J, leaving 13 bases between them. The CDR3 sequence: CASGLVPTPRNYGYTF. Written as DNA, the CDR3 is TGTGCTAGTGGTTTGGTACCAACGCCTAGAAACTATGGCTACACCTTC.

The rearrangement joins TRBV30 to TRBJ2-7; tentative D call: TRBD2 (5 bases). CDR1 is GTSNPN and CDR2 is SVGIG in the germline V gene (reference sequence). Trimming removed 5 bases at V and 3 bases at J, with 8 bases between. The CDR3 sequence is 11 residues long. The DNA for the CDR3 is TGTGCCTGGGGTACTAGCTACGAGCAGTACTTC. The encoded protein is CAWGTSYEQYF.

The CDR3 spells CASSQEAGPTSGYTF. CDR3 DNA: TGCGCCAGCAGCCAAGAAGCGGGACCGACATCCGGCTACACCTTC. This sequence joins TRBV4-1 and TRBJ1-2, with a possible D match to TRBD1 (5 bases). The CDR3 has 15 amino acids. The V gene lost 0 bases and the J gene lost 8 bases, with 16 bases spanning the gap. The germline V gene has CDR1 MGHRA and CDR2 YSYEKL.

J is TRBJ2-1 and V is TRBV13; D gene ambiguous. CDR1 and CDR2 (germline): PRHDT, FYEKMQ (reference sequence). Trimming cost V 0 bases and J 3 bases, with 12 bases left between them. This CDR3 has 16 residues. CDR3 sequence: CASSLGSLRLYNEQFF. In nucleotides, the CDR3 is TGTGCCAGCAGCTTAGGCAGTTTGCGCCTCTACAATGAGCAGTTCTTC.

This sequence joins TRBV2 and TRBJ1-2; weak D call: TRBD1 (5 bases). This CDR3 spans 15 amino acids. Trimming pared 7 bases from V and 7 bases from J, leaving 22 bases between. Germline V gives CDR1 SNHLY, CDR2 FYNNEI. CDR3 loop: CASTLIRGVLGGYTF. The DNA for the CDR3 is TGTGCCAGCACCTTAATCCGGGGGGTTCTGGGTGGCTACACCTTC.